This entry lists 20 T cell receptor beta chains sequenced from one sample in a study of blood T cell repertoires in COVID-19. Repertoires were generated with immunoSEQ multiplex PCR, while TCRdb's copy carries only in-frame clones and drops some. The sample lists 200,000 to 250,000 clones; around 84% were seen once. Sequenced material: peripheral blood. Source of these receptors: a man aged 30 to 39 with active or convalescent COVID-19.

The V and J genes are TRBV27 and TRBJ2-7; tentatively, D is TRBD2 (6 bases). Trimming shortened V by 1 base and J by 2 bases, and 12 bases separated the two germline ends. The CDR3 consists of 15 residues. Germline V CDR1 and CDR2: MNHEY, SMNVEV (reference sequence). CDR3 nucleotides: TGTGCCAGCAGTTTATTTGGGACTGGACCCTACGAGCAGTACTTC. Translating gives CASSLFGTGPYEQYF.

The V call is TRBV5-4, the J call TRBJ2-1, with 8 nucleotides matching TRBD2. The CDR3 has 16 amino acids. V lost 3 bases to trimming and J lost 0 bases; unmatched junction nucleotides: 5. Germline CDR1 and CDR2: SGHNT and YYREEE (reference sequence). CDR3 DNA: TGTGCCAGCAGCTCACGCGGGGGGAGCTCCTACAATGAGCAGTTCTTC. Amino acid sequence: CASSSRGGSSYNEQFF.

The chain employs TRBV28 and TRBJ1-1; 7 bases are a match to TRBD1. CDR3 length: 13 residues. Germline assignment: CDR1 MDHEN and CDR2 SYDVKM. Trimming cost V 4 bases and J 4 bases; bases outside gene matches: 3. CDR3 bases: TGTGCCAGCAGTTCTTCAGGGGGCACTGAAGCTTTCTTT. This encodes CASSSSGGTEAFF.

The chain joins TRBV19 to TRBJ1-2; 8 nucleotides agree with TRBD1. In germline, CDR1 is LNHDA, CDR2 SQIVND (reference sequence). Germline trimming cut 5 bases from V and 4 bases from J; bases unmatched to any gene: 6. The CDR3 is 14 residues long. The CDR3 is CASSPAGGSYGYTF. The CDR3 nucleotides are TGTGCCAGTAGTCCGGCAGGGGGCAGCTATGGCTACACCTTC.

V and J are TRBV6-1 and TRBJ1-5; D gene ambiguous. V dropped 4 bases and J dropped 0 bases, with 13 bases sitting between them. Germline V gene data show CDR1 as MNHNS and CDR2 as SASEGT. The CDR3 consists of 16 residues. CDR3 in DNA: TGTGCCAGCAGTGCCCGGCGGGGAGGTAGCAATCAGCCCCAGCATTTT. Translation gives CASSARRGGSNQPQHF.

Details on this clone: Other DNA variants within this sample encode the same CDR3. CDR3 in DNA: TGCAGTGCTAGAGGGGGCGGAGAGCAGTTCTTC. As protein: CSARGGGEQFF. The chain is built from TRBV20-1 and TRBJ2-1, with a possible D match to TRBD1 (5 bases). Trimming shortened V by 1 base and J by 10 bases, and 8 bases separated the two germline ends. From germline, CDR1 is DFQATT and CDR2 SNEGSKA (reference sequence). This CDR3 is 11 amino acids long.

This clone was seen once. The V call is TRBV7-2, the J call TRBJ2-1; D might be TRBD2 (7 bases). The CDR3 has 16 residues. The V gene's germline CDR1 is SGHTA and CDR2 FQGNSA. The germline V and J ends were trimmed by 1 base and 2 bases, with 12 bases remaining between them. Written as DNA, the CDR3 is TGTGCCAGCAGCTTAGTTGGGGGGGGCACCTACAATGAGCAGTTCTTC. It encodes CASSLVGGGTYNEQFF.

This chain uses TRBV12-3 or TRBV12-4 with TRBJ1-5; a possible D gene is TRBD1 (6 bases). The V gene lost 4 bases and the J gene lost 6 bases, with 10 bases spanning the gap. The CDR3 totals 13 residues. The CDR3 region has the DNA TGTGCCAGCAGTTACCAGGGGAGTCAGCCCCAGCATTTT. Residues: CASSYQGSQPQHF.

The rearrangement uses TRBV2 and TRBJ2-2, with a weak D call TRBD1 (6 bases). Germline V CDR1 and CDR2: SNHLY, FYNNEI. This CDR3 has 15 amino acids. V was shortened by 6 bases and J by 6 bases, with 17 bases between the two germline ends. The CDR3 is CASRTDQGQSGELFF. The DNA for the CDR3 is TGTGCCAGCAGAACAGACCAGGGGCAGTCCGGGGAGCTGTTTTTT.

This rearrangement joins TRBV5-1 to TRBJ2-7, with TRBD1 as a possible D gene (5 bases). Between the trimmed V and J ends, which lost 6 bases and 0 bases, there was a span of 13 bases. CDR1 and CDR2 (germline): SGHRS, YFSETQ. The CDR3 has 14 amino acids. The CDR3 loop reads CASTQGPSSYEQYF. The CDR3, as DNA: TGCGCCAGCACCCAGGGCCCAAGCTCCTACGAGCAGTACTTC.

The chain couples TRBV21-1 to TRBJ2-3; TRBD2 was called by the table and not checked on the DNA. TRBV21-1 is noted as a pseudogene. The CDR3 sequence is 18 residues long. CDR3 protein: CASTDPGARLAGSDTQYF. Written as DNA, the CDR3 is TGTGCCAGCACCGACCCAGGGGCGAGACTAGCGGGTTCAGATACGCAGTATTTT.

This clone was recorded a few times. J is TRBJ1-4 and V is TRBV7-2, with TRBD1 matching 9 bases. Trimming removed 3 bases from V and 5 bases from J; junction bases left unmatched: 1. This CDR3 has 14 amino acids. CDR1 and CDR2 (germline): SGHTA, FQGNSA. Here the CDR3 DNA reads TGTGCCAGCAGCTTGGGGACAGGGAATGAAAAACTGTTTTTT. Translation: CASSLGTGNEKLFF.

The sample holds one count of this clone. This chain links TRBV19 with TRBJ1-4, with unresolved D. Trimming removed 9 bases from V and 8 bases from J, with 28 bases in between. This CDR3 is built from 17 residues. Germline V gene lookup returns CDR1 LNHDA and CDR2 SQIVND (reference sequence). This CDR3 reads CASGSYPSSKGGEKLFF. The CDR3 region has the DNA TGTGCCAGCGGGAGTTACCCGTCCAGTAAAGGTGGCGAAAAACTGTTTTTT.

CDR3 DNA: TGTGCCAGCAGTCTACCCACAGGGGGCGGTTCACCCCTCCACTTT. Protein sequence: CASSLPTGGGSPLHF. V is TRBV28 and J is TRBJ1-6, with 9 bases that match TRBD1. CDR1 and CDR2 from the germline V gene are MDHEN and SYDVKM. V gave up 5 bases and J gave up 9 bases; unmatched junction bases: 8. The CDR3 is 15 residues long.

The V gene is TRBV4-3, the J gene TRBJ1-2; D gene unclear. The CDR3 is 15 amino acids. CDR1 LGHNA and CDR2 YSLEER come from the germline V gene. V was trimmed by 2 bases and J by 1 base, leaving 11 bases between them. The CDR3 DNA sequence: TGCGCCAGCAGCCAAATCCCGATGAGTAACTATGGCTACACCTTC. This gives the protein CASSQIPMSNYGYTF.

This chain uses TRBV6-5 with TRBJ1-4, with D perhaps TRBD1 (6 bases). The V and J ends lost 0 bases and 2 bases respectively, with 10 bases between them. Germline CDR1 and CDR2: MNHEY and SVGAGI. CDR3 length equals 16 residues. CDR3 in DNA: TGTGCCAGCAGTTACTCCAGGGGAGTGACTAATGAAAAACTGTTTTTT. Translation gives CASSYSRGVTNEKLFF.

The rearrangement joins TRBV9 to TRBJ1-2; 7 bases align to TRBD1. The CDR3 length is 13 residues. Germline values: CDR1 SGDLS, CDR2 YYNGEE. The junction had 4 bases not matched to a gene; V was cut back by 3 bases and J by 5 bases. The CDR3 is CASSGGDSYGYTF. The CDR3 region has the DNA TGTGCCAGCAGCGGGGGGGACAGTTATGGCTACACCTTC.

This chain connects TRBV6-5 to TRBJ1-1, with TRBD1 as a possible D gene (5 bases). Germline V gene lookup returns CDR1 MNHEY and CDR2 SVGAGI. The CDR3 has 14 amino acids. V was trimmed by 4 bases and J by 6 bases, leaving 15 bases between them. In nucleotides, the CDR3 is TGTGCCAGCAGTTCGGGTCCAGGGATCTCTGAAGCTTTCTTT. Its protein product is CASSSGPGISEAFF.

The chain uses TRBV7-2 and TRBJ1-6; D uncertain. The germline V and J ends were trimmed by 4 bases and 9 bases, with 19 bases remaining between them. CDR3 length: 16 amino acids. In germline, CDR1 is SGHTA, CDR2 FQGNSA. CDR3 bases: TGTGCCAGCAGCTACTCCCCCCAGGCGCGGGGTTCACCCCTCCACTTT. Amino acid sequence: CASSYSPQARGSPLHF.

The chain combines TRBV5-4 with TRBJ2-3, with 7 bases matching TRBD2. This CDR3 is 17 amino acids long. V shed 3 bases, J shed 2 bases, and the junction held 12 bases outside the gene matches. Germline V gene lookup returns CDR1 SGHNT and CDR2 YYREEE (reference sequence). The CDR3 region is CASSSRPSGSVTDTQYF. The CDR3 DNA sequence: TGTGCCAGCAGCTCGCGCCCTAGCGGATCCGTCACAGATACGCAGTATTTT.